The 24 T cell receptor beta chains below were found in one sample sequenced in a study of vaccination and CD4 T cells after COVID-19. CD4+ T cells that had been cultured provided DNA sequenced with the Oncomine TCR Beta short-read assay. TCRdb re-derived calls from the PCR reads in MiXCR, one entry per CDR3 protein. The sample comprises around 6,800 distinct CDR3 sequences, around two thirds of which are singletons, and about 30% rests with the top ten. These receptors lack a known antigen. Treatment reported: roughly 11-day PBMC culture with coronavirus spike peptide pools or control peptides (ViraFEST assay). The specimen sequenced was CD4+ T cells from blood, cultured in vitro. The receptors shown here come from a human donor who had recovered from COVID-19.

This chain links TRBV6-1 with TRBJ1-2; D might be TRBD1 (5 bases). This CDR3 has 13 residues. Germline lookup yields CDR1 MNHNS and CDR2 SASEGT. V lost 6 bases to trimming and J lost 4 bases, with 12 bases between them. CDR3 bases: TGTGCCAGCAGCGAGACAGCAAGCTATGGCTACACCTTC. Amino acids: CASSETASYGYTF.

This chain connects TRBV20-1 to TRBJ1-2; possibly TRBD1 for D (6 bases). From germline, CDR1 is DFQATT and CDR2 SNEGSKA (reference sequence). The length of the CDR3 is 12 residues. Trimming left V 3 bases short and J 3 bases short, with 8 bases between. The CDR3 sequence is CSARPGDYGYTF. As DNA, the CDR3 is TGCAGTGCTAGGCCAGGGGACTATGGCTACACCTTC.

The rearrangement joins TRBV6-1 to TRBJ1-5; D is ambiguous. Germline-derived CDR1 and CDR2 are MNHNS and SASEGT. This CDR3 is built from 13 residues. Deletions cut 3 bases from V and 6 bases from J, with 9 bases between. In nucleotides, the CDR3 is TGTGCCAGCAGTGACACCCTCGTTCAGCCCCAGCATTTT. Amino acid sequence: CASSDTLVQPQHF.

The gene calls are TRBV6-1 and TRBJ2-1, with TRBD2 identical over 7 bases. The CDR3 has 15 amino acids. The V gene end was trimmed by 5 bases and the J gene end by 3 bases; junction bases not matched to a gene: 7. Germline V gene sequence: CDR1 MNHNS, CDR2 SASEGT. In DNA, the CDR3 is TGTGCCAGCAGTATACTACGGGAGGACTACAATGAGCAGTTCTTC. It codes for CASSILREDYNEQFF.

Comments on this clonotype: One base away lies a much larger clone, so this may be a sequencing read error. For the CDR3, the DNA is TGTGCCAGCCTTCCTGGATCGCTCTATAATTCACCCCCCCACTTT. Amino acids: CASLPGSLYNSPPHF. The J gene is TRBJ1-6, the V gene TRBV6-2 or TRBV6-3, with D hard to call. Germline CDR1 reads MNHEY; CDR2 reads SVGEGT. This CDR3 spans 15 amino acids.

This chain connects TRBV2 to TRBJ1-3; a possible D gene is TRBD1 (5 bases). The CDR3 is 13 amino acids. Trimming removed 7 bases at V and 2 bases at J, with 9 bases between. Germline V lookup: CDR1 SNHLY, CDR2 FYNNEI. The CDR3 sequence: CASIREAGNTIYF. The CDR3 DNA reads as TGTGCCAGCATCAGGGAAGCTGGAAACACCATATATTTT.

This rearrangement joins TRBV27 to TRBJ2-7; 7 bases are shared with TRBD2. This CDR3 is 14 amino acids long. V shed 6 bases and J 4 bases; nucleotides not matched to a gene: 9. CDR1 is MNHEY and CDR2 is SMNVEV in the germline V gene (reference sequence). The CDR3 nucleotides read TGTGCCAGCAGCTTCGGGAGCGGGACTTACGAGCAGTACTTC. Amino acid sequence: CASSFGSGTYEQYF.

The rearrangement joins TRBV30 to TRBJ2-5; 9 bases align to TRBD2. Germline-derived CDR1 and CDR2 are GTSNPN and SVGIG (reference sequence). The CDR3 length is 15 residues. V lost 4 bases, J lost 6 bases, and 12 bases stayed unmatched. CDR3 sequence reads: CAWIRIAGASQTQYF. The DNA for the CDR3 is TGTGCCTGGATTAGAATAGCGGGGGCGTCCCAGACCCAGTACTTC.

The V and J genes are TRBV19 and TRBJ1-2; TRBD1 is a possible D gene (6 bases). The CDR3 has 14 residues. CDR1 is LNHDA and CDR2 is SQIVND in the germline V gene (reference sequence). V lost 6 bases, J lost 5 bases, and 16 bases lay in between. The CDR3 DNA is TGTGCCAGTAGCCCGGGGGGCCTTCAATATGGCTACACCTTC. Translated, it gives CASSPGGLQYGYTF.

This clonotype was recorded only once. The chain combines TRBV6-1 with TRBJ1-2; perhaps TRBD1 as D (6 bases). The germline gives CDR1 MNHNS, CDR2 SASEGT. The V and J ends lost 6 bases and 8 bases respectively, with 22 bases between them. The CDR3 loop spans 15 amino acids. CDR3 in DNA: TGTGCCAGCAGACCGAGCAGGGGCGCGTGGGTAGGCTACACCTTC. Its protein product is CASRPSRGAWVGYTF.

This clonotype appeared a single time. The chain is built from TRBV5-1 and TRBJ2-5; the match to TRBD2 covers 7 bases. Germline-derived CDR1 and CDR2 are SGHRS and YFSETQ. The length of the CDR3 is 16 residues. With V trimmed by 5 bases and J by 2 bases, 12 bases remained unmatched. The CDR3 DNA is TGCGCCAGCAGTAAAGCCGGGACTAATCTACAAGAGACCCAGTACTTC. Its translation: CASSKAGTNLQETQYF.

J is TRBJ1-3 and V is TRBV11-2; TRBD1 aligns across 7 bases. This CDR3 contains 15 residues. The V gene's germline CDR1 is SGHAT and CDR2 FQNNGV. V was clipped by 6 bases and J by 4 bases; unmatched bases: 9. The CDR3 region is CASRPYDREGNTIYF. As DNA, the CDR3 is TGTGCCAGCAGACCCTATGACAGGGAAGGAAACACCATATATTTT. Together with reference TRBV11-2 and TRBJ1-3, the CDR3 gives the full variable domain: EAGVAQSPRYKIIEKRQSVAFWCNPISGHATLYWYQQILGQGPKLLIQFQNNGVVDDSQLPKDRFSAERLKGVDSTLKIQPAKLEDSAVYLCASRPYDREGNTIYFGEGSWLTVV.

This clonotype was observed a single time. The genes are TRBV27 and TRBJ2-4, with TRBD2 matching over 7 bases. CDR3 length: 21 amino acids. The V and J ends lost 5 bases and 0 bases, in that order; junction bases with no gene match: 22. Germline V CDR1 and CDR2: MNHEY, SMNVEV (reference sequence). The CDR3 nucleotides read TGTGCCAGCAGTCACGGGGCCCCGGGGACGTTCCGGGGGGTAGCCAAAAACATTCAGTACTTC. It codes for CASSHGAPGTFRGVAKNIQYF.

V gene TRBV27 combines with J gene TRBJ1-1; D not certain. V shed 6 bases and J shed 0 bases, with 8 bases lying between them. CDR1 is MNHEY and CDR2 is SMNVEV in the germline V gene (reference sequence). This CDR3 spans 13 amino acids. This CDR3 is CASRRTMNTEAFF. The CDR3 DNA follows: TGTGCCAGCAGACGGACCATGAACACTGAAGCTTTCTTT.

This clonotype was seen once. The chain uses TRBV7-2 and TRBJ1-2; D perhaps matches TRBD1 (6 bases). The CDR3 extends over 15 amino acids. The V and J ends lost 2 bases and 3 bases respectively, with 13 bases between them. CDR1 is SGHTA and CDR2 is FQGNSA in the germline V gene. Here the CDR3 reads CASSLRGFGDYGYTF. Written as DNA, the CDR3 is TGTGCCAGCAGCTTAAGGGGGTTCGGGGACTATGGCTACACCTTC.

This clonotype has only a few counts. This chain joins TRBV19 and TRBJ2-2; tentatively, D is TRBD2 (5 bases). CDR1 and CDR2 from the germline V gene are LNHDA and SQIVND (reference sequence). The CDR3 sequence is 16 residues long. V shed 7 bases and J shed 3 bases, with 18 bases lying between them. CDR3: CASTLIGGWDTGELFF. CDR3 nucleotide sequence: TGTGCCAGTACCCTGATCGGAGGCTGGGACACCGGGGAGCTGTTTTTT.

The chain links TRBV28 to TRBJ1-1; unclear D gene. Germline CDR1 MDHEN, CDR2 SYDVKM. The CDR3 is 15 amino acids. V was clipped by 5 bases and J by 1 base, with 14 bases between them. In DNA form, the CDR3 reads TGTGCCAGCAGTCCCCAGGTACGATCGAACACTGAAGCTTTCTTT. Protein: CASSPQVRSNTEAFF.

This chain joins TRBV27 and TRBJ2-7, with D tentatively TRBD2 (5 bases). This CDR3 is 15 amino acids long. Germline lookup yields CDR1 MNHEY and CDR2 SMNVEV (reference sequence). Trimming shortened V by 5 bases and J by 0 bases, and 14 bases separated the two germline ends. CDR3 DNA sequence: TGTGCCAGCAGTCTCCGGCCGGGGAGCTCCTACGAGCAGTACTTC. Translated, it gives CASSLRPGSSYEQYF.

This clonotype was counted once. The chain couples TRBV20-1 to TRBJ1-1; D unresolved. Deletions cut 6 bases from V and 3 bases from J, with 11 bases between. The CDR3 contains 12 residues. The germline CDR1 and CDR2 sequences are DFQATT and SNEGSKA (reference sequence). The CDR3 is CSAQTEYTEAFF. CDR3 sequence (DNA): TGCAGTGCCCAGACGGAATACACTGAAGCTTTCTTT.

The CDR3 coding sequence is TGTGCCAGCAGCGTAGAGTCCAGGGGGGAGCAGTACTTC. Translating gives CASSVESRGEQYF. The chain couples TRBV9 to TRBJ2-7; 7 nucleotides align to TRBD1. This CDR3 spans 13 amino acids. V gave up 0 bases and J gave up 7 bases; unmatched junction bases: 4. Germline loops: CDR1 SGDLS, CDR2 YYNGEE.

The rearrangement uses TRBV20-1 and TRBJ2-3, with 9 bases lining up with TRBD2. The CDR3 has 19 residues. J lost 3 bases, V lost 1 base, and 17 bases had no gene match. Germline V CDR1 and CDR2: DFQATT, SNEGSKA (reference sequence). CDR3 nucleotides: TGCAGTGCTAGAGCCCCCGTTAGGGCGGGAGGGCCGAGGACAGATACGCAGTATTTT. This encodes CSARAPVRAGGPRTDTQYF.

Remarks on this clonotype: The junction departs from the called germline gene at one end, perhaps through a read error. V is TRBV5-1 and J is TRBJ2-1, with 7 bases lining up with TRBD2. From germline, CDR1 is SGHRS and CDR2 YFSETQ. The CDR3 consists of 15 residues. The CDR3 region has the DNA TGCGCCAGTAGCTTGGCTAGCGGTGTCTACAATGAGCAGTTCTTC. Translating it yields CASSLASGVYNEQFF.

V usage is TRBV20-1 and J usage is TRBJ2-5; D is ambiguous. This CDR3 region has 16 residues. Germline lookup yields CDR1 DFQATT and CDR2 SNEGSKA (reference sequence). V lost 5 bases to trimming and J lost 2 bases, with 21 bases between them. In DNA form, the CDR3 reads TGCAGTGCTTACACAACCCTCCTTGCGTCACAAGAGACCCAGTACTTC. It specifies CSAYTTLLASQETQYF.

The chain links TRBV11-2 to TRBJ1-1; D not resolved. Looked up from germline, CDR1 is SGHAT and CDR2 is FQNNGV. V was shortened by 0 bases and J by 0 bases, with 8 bases between the two germline ends. CDR3 length equals 15 residues. The CDR3 reads CASSLERMMNTEAFF. CDR3 in DNA: TGTGCCAGCAGCTTAGAGCGGATGATGAACACTGAAGCTTTCTTT.